The rows below give T cell receptor beta chains drawn from one sample of a study of post-analysis software for immune sequencing data. TCRdb recomputed calls from the PCR reads with MiXCR, one row per CDR3 protein. The repertoire includes 650,000 to 850,000 distinct CDR3 sequences, around 45% of them detected once, and around 4.7% sits in the top ten. Material: blood. The receptors derive from a girl aged 10 to 17 with multiple sclerosis. CDR3s include the opening cysteine and the closing phenylalanine or tryptophan.

CDR3aa: CASSLALAGKSDEQYF; v_gene: TRBV5-1; j_gene: .
CDR3aa: CSAGGMNTGELFF; v_gene: TRBV20-1; j_gene: TRBJ2-2
CDR3aa: CASSFGLAGGPGETQYF; v_gene: TRBV27; j_gene: TRBJ2-5
CDR3aa: CAIRDPRGGITDTQYF; v_gene: TRBV10-3; j_gene: TRBJ2-3
CDR3aa: CSARDPGGNIQYF; v_gene: TRBV20-1; j_gene: TRBJ2-4
CDR3aa: CSHRSGSSYNEQFF; v_gene: TRBV29-1; j_gene: TRBJ2-1
CDR3aa: CASSPYSLPGANVLTF; v_gene: TRBV14; j_gene: TRBJ2-6
CDR3aa: CASSPTFTQAQYF; v_gene: TRBV5-1; j_gene: TRBJ2-3
CDR3aa: CASRGTRGDEQFF; v_gene: TRBV6-2/TRBV6-3; j_gene: TRBJ2-1
CDR3aa: CASSRRTDYEQYF; v_gene: TRBV6-5; j_gene: TRBJ2-7
CDR3aa: CASMDYNEQFF; v_gene: TRBV7-9; j_gene: TRBJ2-1
CDR3aa: CASSPTRDGYYEQYF; v_gene: TRBV18; j_gene: TRBJ2-7
CDR3aa: CASSYRDRQYQGTQYF; v_gene: TRBV6-2/TRBV6-3; j_gene: TRBJ2-5
CDR3aa: CASTAGGNWYEQYF; v_gene: TRBV6-2/TRBV6-3; j_gene: TRBJ2-7
CDR3aa: CSATSGRGSYNEQFF; v_gene: TRBV20-1; j_gene: TRBJ2-1
CDR3aa: CASSQDSGRGDIQYF; v_gene: TRBV4-3; j_gene: TRBJ2-4
CDR3aa: CASSQGGLAYTDTQYF; v_gene: TRBV4-2; j_gene: TRBJ2-3
CDR3aa: CASSLGLLAGSQETQYF; v_gene: TRBV13; j_gene: TRBJ2-5
CDR3aa: CASREQGNNEQFF; v_gene: TRBV2; j_gene: TRBJ2-1
CDR3aa: CSAAGNEKLFF; v_gene: TRBV20-1; j_gene: TRBJ1-4
CDR3aa: CASSSGLAFFYEQYF; v_gene: TRBV7-9; j_gene: .
CDR3aa: CASSLGRVVTNEKLFF; v_gene: TRBV7-2; j_gene: TRBJ1-4
CDR3aa: CAISESLGAGETQYF; v_gene: TRBV10-3; j_gene: TRBJ2-5
CDR3aa: CAIRAPGHRYSEQFF; v_gene: TRBV10-3; j_gene: TRBJ2-1
CDR3aa: CSGGGLAAYNEQFF; v_gene: TRBV29-1; j_gene: TRBJ2-1
CDR3aa: CASAPSGATYNEQFF; v_gene: TRBV5-1; j_gene: TRBJ2-1
CDR3aa: CASGLAGGPEYF; v_gene: TRBV6-5; j_gene: TRBJ2-4
CDR3aa: CASSRTLANTGELFF; v_gene: TRBV6-5; j_gene: TRBJ2-2
CDR3aa: CASSYYGEDGYTF; v_gene: TRBV6-5; j_gene: TRBJ1-2
CDR3aa: CASSLTNTYEQYF; v_gene: TRBV7-9; j_gene: TRBJ2-7
CDR3aa: CASSESSTGVYTF; v_gene: TRBV6-1; j_gene: TRBJ1-2
CDR3aa: CASSIEGLAPLAGANVLTF; v_gene: TRBV13; j_gene: TRBJ2-6
CDR3aa: CASSSLGDREDSPLHF; v_gene: TRBV13; j_gene: TRBJ1-6
CDR3aa: CASAEPSASSYEQYF; v_gene: TRBV6-6; j_gene: TRBJ2-7
CDR3aa: CASSVVAGGGADTQYF; v_gene: TRBV9; j_gene: TRBJ2-3
CDR3aa: CAGGTSGRVTDTQYF; v_gene: TRBV6-1; j_gene: TRBJ2-3
CDR3aa: CASSQVRRDRGRPLYQFF; v_gene: TRBV4-3; j_gene: TRBJ2-1
CDR3aa: CASSFTGEKQFF; v_gene: TRBV12-3/TRBV12-4; j_gene: TRBJ2-1
CDR3aa: CASSTLFRDSSYNEQFF; v_gene: TRBV11-2; j_gene: TRBJ2-1
CDR3aa: CASSLAGTPGLAGSNTGELFF; v_gene: TRBV7-3; j_gene: TRBJ2-2
CDR3aa: CSARDWALSSYNEQFF; v_gene: TRBV20-1; j_gene: TRBJ2-1
CDR3aa: CSAYRDKFNEQFF; v_gene: TRBV29-1; j_gene: TRBJ2-1
CDR3aa: CASSLGPNPEQYF; v_gene: TRBV5-1; j_gene: TRBJ2-7
CDR3aa: CASSQDRSSNYEQYF; v_gene: TRBV4-3; j_gene: .
CDR3aa: CASSPGTGGAYGYTF; v_gene: TRBV27; j_gene: TRBJ1-2
CDR3aa: CASSLERGAEAFF; v_gene: TRBV7-3; j_gene: TRBJ1-1